Included here is one T cell receptor (beta chain) sequence, with context. Assay execution proceeded at the deep level. Clones were sequenced by immunoSEQ multiplex PCR, and TCRdb holds only the in-frame ones, with some missing. The sample shows some 2,000,000 clones, around 96% of them seen only once. This sample is part of a study of shared clonotypes between healthy human individuals. Terminally differentiated effector memory CD45RA+ cells were left out of the naive CD8 fraction, which was CD45RO-negative and positively selected for CCR7. The CDR3 has 15 residues. Germline V gives CDR1 LNHDA, CDR2 SQIVND (reference sequence). Trimming left V 3 bases short and J 1 base short, with 13 bases between.

The rearrangement uses TRBV19 and TRBJ2-7; possibly TRBD1 or TRBD2 for D (5 bases each). The sample comprised naive CD8+ T cells sorted from blood. The sequence was collected from a man aged 18 to 35 in good health. The CDR3 is CASSIPGTASYEQYF. The CDR3 nucleotides read TGTGCCAGTAGTATCCCCGGGACGGCATCCTACGAGCAGTACTTC.